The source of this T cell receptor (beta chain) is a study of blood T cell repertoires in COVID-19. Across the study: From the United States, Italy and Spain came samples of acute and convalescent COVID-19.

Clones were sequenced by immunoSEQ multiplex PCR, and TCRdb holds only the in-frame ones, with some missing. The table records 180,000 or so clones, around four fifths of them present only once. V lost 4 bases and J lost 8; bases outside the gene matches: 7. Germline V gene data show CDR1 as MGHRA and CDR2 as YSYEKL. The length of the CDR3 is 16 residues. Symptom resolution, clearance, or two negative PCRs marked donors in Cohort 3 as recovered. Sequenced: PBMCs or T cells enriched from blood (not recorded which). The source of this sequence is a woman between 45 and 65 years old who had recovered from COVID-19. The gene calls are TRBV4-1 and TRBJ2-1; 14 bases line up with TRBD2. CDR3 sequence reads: CASSPVVGLAGDEQFF. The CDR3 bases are TGCGCCAGCAGCCCGGTCGTGGGACTAGCGGGAGATGAGCAGTTCTTC.